Given below is one TCR beta chain in context. What it binds is not known. This entry is derived from a study of cytomegalovirus exposure and HLA in healthy donors. About the research overall: Genetic ancestry analysis placed more than 80% of the 400 or so donors that were genotyped in the Caucasian-associated cluster.

The J segment lost 0 bases and the V segment lost 4 bases, leaving 7 bases of the junction unmatched. The CDR3 covers 16 residues. In germline, CDR1 is MDHEN, CDR2 SYDVKM. Study-wide points: Earlier findings revealed that most TCR beta V segments proved productive either about 87% or about 30% of the time.

PCR employed 60 Vbeta and 13 Jbeta primers. Profiling relied on immunoSEQ multiplex PCR, and the TCRdb table lists in-frame clones only, not all of them. Seen here are about 180,000 clones, 84% observed once, and the top ten hold around 1%. This chain connects TRBV28 to TRBJ2-7, with TRBD1 matching over 9 bases. Source material: PBMCs. This receptor was identified in a man aged 25 to 45 in good health and CMV-seronegative. The CDR3 sequence is CASSSTDRGSSYEQYF. CDR3 DNA: TGTGCCAGCAGTTCCACCGACAGGGGGAGCTCCTACGAGCAGTACTTC.